This paragraph reports one T cell receptor beta chain. Its antigen remains undetermined. The sample holds no much larger clone one base away, and base qualities are not on file. This specimen comes from a study of CD8 T cells in Susac syndrome (dated by TCRdb to the late 2010s). Looking at the study overall: Repertoire sequencing was used to test whether CD8+ T cell activation and differentiation in Susac syndrome was antigen driven.

Peripheral blood CD8+ and CD4+ T cells from healthy donors, Susac syndrome patients and multiple sclerosis patients were profiled using high-throughput TCR beta sequencing. The multiple sclerosis controls were treatment-naive patients whose relapsing-remitting disease, either stable or active, fulfilled the revised McDonald criteria. Bulk CD8+ and CD4+ T cells were purified by magnetic negative isolation, while CD8+ TEMRA cells were enriched using FACS. Blood was collected in EDTA tubes and processed within 24 hours, with PBMCs isolated through density gradient centrifugation. PBMCs intended for TCR sequencing were frozen in liquid nitrogen and were later thawed in a 37 degrees C water bath. The sorted or isolated CD4+, CD8+ and CD8+ TEMRA cells had a purity of 90% or higher. RNA was extracted using the RNeasy kit, and roughly 0.5 to 1 microgram was reverse transcribed with random hexamers. The immunoSEQ multiplex PCR assay, which covers 54 Vbeta and 13 Jbeta segments, was used to amplify TCR beta CDR3 regions. Bias from PCR amplification was corrected by using a synthetic template baseline for primer optimization and for computational correction. On the study's bioinformatics: Only productive sequences were kept, with reads annotated to V, D and J genes according to IMGT and analyzed in immunoSEQ Analyzer. Clonality was computed as one minus Shannon entropy normalized by log2 of the number of productive unique sequences. For each patient and control, public and private clones were evaluated among the 100 most prevalent clones. Clones were defined as Susac-specific if absent from the healthy and MS cohorts, from over a thousand published viral clones and from other ImmuneACCESS disease sequences. TCRdb reanalyzed the raw reads on its own, using fastp at Q25 for trimming and MiXCR for clone calling, and kept in-frame beta chains. Each entry merges the rows of one CDR3 protein and shows their most common DNA and genes. These V and J calls derive from TCRdb rather than the authors' analysis. The sample table shows just over 300,000 distinct CDR3 sequences, and about 91% are seen once. The top ten clonotypes cover 0.065% of the sample.

The germline V gene specifies MGHRA as CDR1 and YSYEKL as CDR2. The V end loses 4 bases and the J end loses 5 bases, and a stretch of 17 bases separates them. The CDR3 runs 15 residues from the cysteine to the phenylalanine. Of all the DNA, just the CDR3 is kept, 45 bases in frame from base 1. On the study overall, not on this receptor specifically: The number of individuals in the TCR sequencing and HLA analysis was recognized as being relatively small.

The V and J genes are TRBV4-1 and TRBJ1-1; the D segment could be TRBD1, given 6 matching bases. The receptor was derived from a human donor with multiple sclerosis. The sample comprised CD4+ T cells from PBMCs. The CDR3 in this case is CASSLRGGAKTEAFF. The nucleotides are TGCGCCAGCAGCCTGCGCGGGGGGGCGAAAACTGAAGCTTTCTTT.